The 11 T cell receptor beta chains given below trace back to one sample, sequenced in a study of cytomegalovirus exposure and HLA in healthy donors. This table comes from immunoSEQ multiplex PCR, and its TCRdb copy is limited to in-frame clones, with some not included. Of about 120,000 clones listed, about 88% are singletons. Sequenced material: PBMCs. The receptor set was obtained from a woman aged 18-29 years in good health and CMV-seronegative.

The chain uses TRBV9 and TRBJ1-1; no clear D gene. The V gene lost 9 bases and the J gene lost 1 base, with 16 bases spanning the gap. The CDR3 extends over 14 amino acids. Germline CDR1 SGDLS, CDR2 YYNGEE. The CDR3 sequence is CANLGWGGNTEAFF. CDR3 DNA: TGTGCCAACCTCGGCTGGGGAGGGAACACTGAAGCTTTCTTT.

This sequence joins TRBV12-1 and TRBJ1-2; the D segment call TRBD1 is taken from the table without a DNA check. TRBV12-1 is a documented pseudogene. The CDR3 runs to 13 residues. CDR3 loop: CASRHGDRVIITF. The CDR3 DNA sequence: TGTGCCAGCAGACACGGGGACAGGGTAATTATCACCTTC.

V usage is TRBV5-4 and J usage is TRBJ2-1, with 14 positions matching TRBD2. The CDR3 is 16 residues long. The ends lost 3 bases at V and 2 bases at J; junction bases unmatched: 1. The germline CDR1 and CDR2 sequences are SGHNT and YYREEE (reference sequence). CDR3 residues: CASSSGLAGAYNEQFF. DNA of the CDR3: TGTGCCAGCAGCTCGGGACTAGCGGGGGCCTACAATGAGCAGTTCTTC. The full variable domain, its missing parts supplied by reference TRBV5-4 and TRBJ2-1, is ETGVTQSPTHLIKTRGQQVTLRCSSQSGHNTVSWYQQALGQGPQFIFQYYREEENGRGNFPPRFSGLQFPNYSSELNVNALELDDSALYLCASSSGLAGAYNEQFFGPGTRLTVL.

The chain has TRBV5-1 and TRBJ2-7; D is unclear. Germline assignment: CDR1 SGHRS and CDR2 YFSETQ. This CDR3 has 14 amino acids. The V and J ends lost 0 bases and 2 bases respectively, with 9 bases between them. As DNA, the CDR3 is TGCGCCAGCAGCTTGGACTTGAGTACCTACGAGCAGTACTTC. This gives the protein CASSLDLSTYEQYF.

The chain carries TRBV29-1 and TRBJ1-2, with D possibly matching TRBD1 (5 bases). The V gene's germline CDR1 is SQVTM and CDR2 ANQGSEA. The CDR3 sequence is 13 residues long. V lost 4 bases to trimming and J lost 0 bases, with 9 bases between them. The CDR3 coding sequence is TGCAGCGTTGGTAGGGGTCCTAACTATGGCTACACCTTC. Amino acids: CSVGRGPNYGYTF.

The chain is built from TRBV27 and TRBJ2-5; D is perhaps TRBD1 (8 bases). The DNA end is more similar to TRBJ2-7, so the J call may be wrong. The germline V gene has CDR1 MNHEY and CDR2 SMNVEV (reference sequence). This CDR3 is built from 13 residues. Here the CDR3 DNA reads TGTGCCAGCAGCCAAACAGGGGGGGTCGAGCAGTACTTC. Its protein is CASSQTGGVEQYF.

The sample holds one count of this clone. V gene TRBV11-2 combines with J gene TRBJ2-7; possible D gene TRBD1, 5 bases. This CDR3 is 14 amino acids long. The V end was cut by 1 base, the J end by 6 bases, with 13 bases between. Germline V CDR1 and CDR2: SGHAT, FQNNGV. The CDR3 DNA follows: TGTGCCAGCAGCTTAGCAGGTCCGACAGCCGAGCAGTACTTC. This codes for CASSLAGPTAEQYF.

The gene calls are TRBV7-3 and TRBJ2-2; TRBD2 might be the D (5 bases). Trimming took off 0 bases at V and 5 bases at J, with 10 bases between the two ends. CDR1 is SGHTA, CDR2 FQGTGA, per germline. This CDR3 region has 15 residues. The CDR3: CASSLTPRDTGELFF. The CDR3 DNA follows: TGTGCCAGCAGCTTAACACCCCGGGATACCGGGGAGCTGTTTTTT.

The CDR3 loop reads CASSPLDLAGDDTDTQYF. CDR3 sequence (DNA): TGTGCCAGCAGCCCCCTGGACTTAGCGGGGGACGACACAGATACGCAGTATTTT. This chain uses TRBV5-4 with TRBJ2-3, with 9 bases fitting TRBD2. CDR1 and CDR2 from the germline V gene are SGHNT and YYREEE (reference sequence). The CDR3 is 18 residues long. J lost 2 bases, V lost 4 bases, and 14 bases had no gene match.

This clone came up once. The chain is built from TRBV10-2 and TRBJ1-1; D is undetermined. This CDR3 has 13 residues. V lost 2 bases and J 1 base, leaving 5 bases between the germline ends. From germline, CDR1 is WSHSY and CDR2 SAAADI. This CDR3 reads CASSETKNTEAFF. The CDR3 DNA reads TGCGCCAGCAGTGAGACAAAGAACACTGAAGCTTTCTTT.

The rearrangement joins TRBV18 to TRBJ2-7; D is possibly TRBD1 (5 bases). V dropped 2 bases and J dropped 2 bases, with 10 bases sitting between them. The CDR3 is 14 residues long. Germline V gene sequence: CDR1 KGHSH, CDR2 LQKENI. This chain's CDR3 is CASSPGADTYEQYF. The CDR3 coding sequence is TGTGCCAGCTCACCAGGGGCTGATACCTACGAGCAGTACTTC.